Included here is one T cell receptor beta chain sequence, with context. This sample was taken from a study of blood T cell repertoires in COVID-19. As for the study in general: The samples span acute and convalescent COVID-19 from the United States, Italy and Spain. Sample material is recorded as cDNA or gDNA derived from T cells, B-cell-depleted T cells, or PBMCs.

The V end was cut by 5 bases, the J end by 0 bases, with 13 bases between. CDR3 length: 15 residues. Germline loops: CDR1 SGHTA, CDR2 FQGNSA. Methods used by the authors: Reference gene primers were amplified, and this amplification served to estimate nucleated cell counts. TCRdb keeps only in-frame clones here, not all; method: immunoSEQ multiplex PCR. V and J calls and clone size come straight from that table; D and trimming were deduced from the DNA. The table includes hundreds of thousands of clones, over 75% detected once. What was sequenced was peripheral blood. The rearrangement uses TRBV7-2 and TRBJ1-2, with D maybe TRBD1 (6 bases). This sequence originates from a human donor in a cohort sampled during active COVID-19. The DNA for the CDR3 is TGTGCCAGCAGCAACACAGGGTTAGCTAACTATGGCTACACCTTC. Protein product: CASSNTGLANYGYTF.